What follows is one T cell receptor beta chain and its context. This entry comes from a study of blood T cell repertoires in COVID-19. Study-wide background: Samples of COVID-19 (acute and convalescent) were obtained from the United States, Italy and Spain. PBMCs, B-cell-depleted T cells, or T cells were the source of the cDNA or gDNA that made up the material.

The CDR3 runs 12 residues. The ends were cut back, 5 bases at V and 6 bases at J, with 11 bases in the middle. Germline V gives CDR1 SGHAT, CDR2 FQNNGV. Membership in each cohort depended on participant-reported clinical history. As handled by the study authors: Researchers report that nucleated cell counts were estimated from reference gene primer amplification. Clones were read by immunoSEQ multiplex PCR, and TCRdb kept only the in-frame ones, dropping some. That table is the source of V, J and clone size, and D and trimming were worked out from the DNA. The table has under 200,000 clones, around 82% seen once.

Sequenced material: PBMCs or T cells enriched from blood (not recorded which). The sequence derives from a woman aged 60 to 75 with acute COVID-19. The V call is TRBV11-2, the J call TRBJ2-7; D uncertain. The CDR3 DNA reads TGTGCCAGCAGCACATATCAACGCGAGCAGTACTTC. Its protein is CASSTYQREQYF.